These T cell receptor beta chains were read from a single sample in a study of blood T cell repertoires in COVID-19. The assay was immunoSEQ multiplex PCR, and TCRdb's table has in-frame clones only and misses some. The table lists hundreds of thousands of clones, about nine tenths of them singletons. The sequenced sample consisted of PBMCs or T cells enriched from blood (not recorded which). The receptor source for this set is a woman aged 40-49 years who had recovered from COVID-19. CDR3s include the opening cysteine and the closing phenylalanine or tryptophan. Fields, in order: CDR3 DNA, CDR3 protein, clone size, D gene, J gene, V gene. D genes are given only for firm matches. Clone size, where shown, is once, few, many, or a class for clones that have expanded.

TGTGCCAGCAGTGATAGCGGGGTGAGCTCTGGGGCCAACGTCCTGACTTTC | CASSDSGVSSGANVLTF | . | TRBD2 | TRBJ2-6 | TRBV25-1
TGTGCCAGCAGTTCTTCAGGGGAGATGAACACTGAAGCTTTCTTT | CASSSSGEMNTEAFF | . | . | TRBJ1-1 | TRBV6-2/TRBV6-3
TGTGCTAGTGGTCCAGGGGGGCACGGGGAGCTGTTTTTT | CASGPGGHGELFF | . | . | TRBJ2-2 | TRBV12-5
TGTGCCAGTAGTGTGCCTCCAGGGGCGCCAGGGGCCAACGTCCTGACTTTC | CASSVPPGAPGANVLTF | . | . | TRBJ2-6 | TRBV19
TGTGCCAGCAGGGGTTCAGGGCTGGATTCACCCCTCCACTTT | CASRGSGLDSPLHF | . | . | TRBJ1-6 | TRBV6-5
TGTGCCAGCAGCTCGCCGGGACTAGCGGGTTACAATGAGCAGTTCTTC | CASSSPGLAGYNEQFF | . | TRBD2 | TRBJ2-1 | TRBV11-1
TGTGCCAGTAGTGAACAGGCATACTCTGGAAACACCATATATTTT | CASSEQAYSGNTIYF | . | . | TRBJ1-3 | TRBV19
TGTGCCAGCAGCTCTTCCGGGACAGGGCGCTCCTACGAGCAGTACTTC | CASSSSGTGRSYEQYF | once | TRBD1 | TRBJ2-7 | TRBV3-1/TRBV3-2
TGTGCCAGCACCGTCACAGGGTTCGAGCAGTACTTC | CASTVTGFEQYF | . | . | TRBJ2-7 | TRBV28
TGTGCCAGCAGCTCAGGACAGCTAAAGGTCTACGAGCAGTACTTC | CASSSGQLKVYEQYF | . | . | TRBJ2-7 | TRBV5-8
TGTGCCAGCACCACAGGTCTTAGTCAGCCCCAGCATTTT | CASTTGLSQPQHF | . | . | TRBJ1-5 | TRBV6-5
TGTGCCAGCAGCTTCTCTAGTCTAGCAGGCGAGACCCAGTACTTC | CASSFSSLAGETQYF | . | . | TRBJ2-5 | TRBV7-2
TGTGCCAGCAGCCTCGAGAGGGCAGTTGAAGCTTTCTTT | CASSLERAVEAFF | . | . | TRBJ1-1 | TRBV7-8
TGTGCCAGCAGCGGGGGATCGGGCAGGGGCACTGAAGCTTTCTTT | CASSGGSGRGTEAFF | few | . | TRBJ1-1 | TRBV5-4
TGTGCCAGCAGCTTCTCAGGGGTCGGCTACACCTTC | CASSFSGVGYTF | . | . | TRBJ1-2 | TRBV7-2
TGTGCCAGCAGTCGGAACAGGGAAACCACAGATACGCAGTATTTT | CASSRNRETTDTQYF | . | . | TRBJ2-3 | TRBV7-6
TGCGCCAGCAGCTTGGGGGGGGACCAAGAGACCCAGTACTTC | CASSLGGDQETQYF | . | . | TRBJ2-5 | TRBV5-1
TGTGCCTGGACCCCCACGGAAGGACGGGATCCCTACGAGCAGTACTTC | CAWTPTEGRDPYEQYF | . | . | TRBJ2-7 | TRBV30
TGTGCCTGGAGTGTAGGGGGGACAGACTACGAGCAGTACTTC | CAWSVGGTDYEQYF | . | . | TRBJ2-7 | TRBV30
TGCGCCAGCAGCTTGTTTCCTGAAGCGGGCACAGATACGCAGTATTTT | CASSLFPEAGTDTQYF | . | . | TRBJ2-3 | TRBV5-1
TGTGCCAGCAGTGAAGCGGGGGGTACGCAGTATTTT | CASSEAGGTQYF | . | . | TRBJ2-3 | TRBV6-1
TGTGCCTGGACAGGGAGGGAGGGCACAGATACGCAGTATTTT | CAWTGREGTDTQYF | . | TRBD2 | TRBJ2-3 | TRBV30
TGCGCCAGCACCACGCCCCCCCCTCTGATGGGAGGGCCTGACGAGCAGTACTTC | CASTTPPPLMGGPDEQYF | . | TRBD2 | TRBJ2-7 | TRBV4-1
TGTGCCAGCTCCCAACAGGGGGCGGGTGAAATTGAAGCTTTCTTT | CASSQQGAGEIEAFF | few | TRBD1 | TRBJ1-1 | TRBV18
TGCGCCAGCAGCCAACCACGTTCAGGAAAGAACACTGAAGCTTTCTTT | CASSQPRSGKNTEAFF | . | . | TRBJ1-1 | TRBV4-1
TGTGCCAGTAGTATAACAGATGTGGAAAAACTGTTTTTT | CASSITDVEKLFF | . | . | TRBJ1-4 | TRBV19
TGTGCCAGCAGCGTAGTTGCGGGAGGTGCCGGAGGCAATGAGCAGTTCTTC | CASSVVAGGAGGNEQFF | . | TRBD2 | TRBJ2-1 | TRBV9
TGTGCCAGCAGCCGGACAGGGGGCGCGCAGGCCGAGCAGTACTTC | CASSRTGGAQAEQYF | once | TRBD1 | TRBJ2-7 | TRBV11-3
TGTGCCTGGAGTGCACTAGCGGGGGGCGACAATGAGCAGTTCTTC | CAWSALAGGDNEQFF | . | TRBD2 | TRBJ2-1 | TRBV30
TGTGCCAGCAGACACTTATGGGGAGGACAGGGGGAGGGGGCCTATGGCTACACCTTC | CASRHLWGGQGEGAYGYTF | . | TRBD1 | TRBJ1-2 | TRBV27
TGTGCCAGCAGTTCTCAGGACAGTCAAGAGACCCAGTACTTC | CASSSQDSQETQYF | . | . | TRBJ2-5 | TRBV28
TGTGCCAGCTCACCGCGACTAGCGGGGGACTCCTACGAGCAGTACTTC | CASSPRLAGDSYEQYF | few | TRBD2 | TRBJ2-7 | TRBV18
TGCGCCAGCAGCCAAGAAGCATTAGCGACAGATACGCAGTATTTT | CASSQEALATDTQYF | . | . | TRBJ2-3 | TRBV4-3
TGTGCCAGCTATAACACCGGGGAGCTGTTTTTT | CASYNTGELFF | once | . | TRBJ2-2 | TRBV5-8
TGCAGCGTGGGAGAGAGTGAGCAGTTCTTC | CSVGESEQFF | . | . | TRBJ2-1 | TRBV29-1
TGTGCCAGCAGTGCCCCAAACAGTGGCTCCTACGAGCAGTACTTC | CASSAPNSGSYEQYF | . | . | TRBJ2-7 | TRBV27
TGTGCCAGTAGTATAACAGGGGCGCGATACGAGCAGTACTTC | CASSITGARYEQYF | . | TRBD1 | TRBJ2-7 | TRBV19